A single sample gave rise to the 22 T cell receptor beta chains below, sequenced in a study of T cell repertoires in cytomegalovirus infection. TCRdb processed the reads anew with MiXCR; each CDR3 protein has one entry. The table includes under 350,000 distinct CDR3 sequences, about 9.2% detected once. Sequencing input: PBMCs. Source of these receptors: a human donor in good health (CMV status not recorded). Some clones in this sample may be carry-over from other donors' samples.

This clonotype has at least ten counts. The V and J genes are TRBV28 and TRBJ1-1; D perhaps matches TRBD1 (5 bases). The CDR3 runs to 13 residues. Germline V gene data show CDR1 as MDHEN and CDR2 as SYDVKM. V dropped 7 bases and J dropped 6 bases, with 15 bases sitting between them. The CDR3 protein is CASNTGQNAEAFF. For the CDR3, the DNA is TGTGCCAGCAACACAGGTCAAAACGCTGAAGCTTTCTTT.

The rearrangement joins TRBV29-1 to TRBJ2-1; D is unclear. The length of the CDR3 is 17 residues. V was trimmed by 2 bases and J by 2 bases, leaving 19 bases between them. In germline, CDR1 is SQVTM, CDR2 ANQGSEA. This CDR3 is CSVESPIGRPAYNEQFF. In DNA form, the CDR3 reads TGCAGCGTTGAATCCCCCATCGGCAGGCCAGCCTACAATGAGCAGTTCTTC.

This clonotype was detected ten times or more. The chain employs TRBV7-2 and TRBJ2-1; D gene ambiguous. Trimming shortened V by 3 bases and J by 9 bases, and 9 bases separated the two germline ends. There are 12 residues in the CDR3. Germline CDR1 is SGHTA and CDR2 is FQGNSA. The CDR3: CASSFSTGEQFF. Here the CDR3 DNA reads TGTGCCAGCAGCTTTTCGACGGGTGAGCAGTTCTTC.

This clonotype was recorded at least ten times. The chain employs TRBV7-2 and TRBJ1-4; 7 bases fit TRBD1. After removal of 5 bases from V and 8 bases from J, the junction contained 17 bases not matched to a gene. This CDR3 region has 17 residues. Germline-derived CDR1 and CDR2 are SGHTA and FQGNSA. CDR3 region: CASSRSDREEGGEKLFF. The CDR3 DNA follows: TGTGCCAGCAGCCGTTCCGACAGGGAGGAAGGGGGCGAAAAACTGTTTTTT. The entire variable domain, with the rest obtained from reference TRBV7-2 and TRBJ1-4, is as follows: GAGVSQSPSNKVTEKGKDVELRCDPISGHTALYWYRQSLGQGLEFLIYFQGNSAPDKSGLPSDRFSAERTGGSVSTLTIQRTQQEDSAVYLCASSRSDREEGGEKLFFGSGTQLSVL.

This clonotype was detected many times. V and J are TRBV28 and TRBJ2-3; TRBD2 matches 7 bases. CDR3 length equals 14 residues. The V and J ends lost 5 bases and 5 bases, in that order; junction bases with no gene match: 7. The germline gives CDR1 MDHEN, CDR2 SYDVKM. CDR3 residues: CASSPGGVIDTQYF. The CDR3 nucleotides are TGTGCCAGCAGTCCGGGGGGAGTGATAGATACGCAGTATTTT.

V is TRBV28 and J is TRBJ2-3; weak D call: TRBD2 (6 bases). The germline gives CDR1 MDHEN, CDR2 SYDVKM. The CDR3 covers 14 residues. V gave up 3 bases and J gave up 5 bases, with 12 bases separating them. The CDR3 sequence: CASSFKGRKDTQYF. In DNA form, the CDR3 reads TGTGCCAGCAGTTTTAAAGGGAGGAAAGATACGCAGTATTTT.

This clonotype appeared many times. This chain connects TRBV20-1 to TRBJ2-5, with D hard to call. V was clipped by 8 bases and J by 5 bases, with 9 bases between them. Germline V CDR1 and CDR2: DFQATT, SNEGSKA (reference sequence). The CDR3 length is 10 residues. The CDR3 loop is CSLGLETQYF. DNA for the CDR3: TGCAGTCTAGGCCTCGAGACCCAGTACTTC.

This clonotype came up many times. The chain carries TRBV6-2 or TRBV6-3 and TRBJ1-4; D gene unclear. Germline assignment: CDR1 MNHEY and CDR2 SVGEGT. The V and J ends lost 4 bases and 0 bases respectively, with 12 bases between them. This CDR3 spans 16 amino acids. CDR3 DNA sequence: TGTGCCAGCAGTTTCCCGGACCTGACAACTAATGAAAAACTGTTTTTT. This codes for CASSFPDLTTNEKLFF.

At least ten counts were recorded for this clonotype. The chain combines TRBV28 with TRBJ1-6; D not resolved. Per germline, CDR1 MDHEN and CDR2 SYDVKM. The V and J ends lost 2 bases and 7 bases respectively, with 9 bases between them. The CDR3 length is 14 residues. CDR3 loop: CASSLNQANSPLHF. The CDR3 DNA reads TGTGCCAGCAGTTTAAACCAGGCCAATTCACCCCTCCACTTT.

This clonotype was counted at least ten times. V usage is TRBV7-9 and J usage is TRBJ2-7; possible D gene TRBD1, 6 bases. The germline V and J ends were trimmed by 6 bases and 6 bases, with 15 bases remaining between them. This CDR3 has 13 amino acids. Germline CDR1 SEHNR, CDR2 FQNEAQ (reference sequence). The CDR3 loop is CASSQTGVGEQYV. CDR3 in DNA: TGTGCCAGCAGTCAGACAGGCGTCGGCGAGCAGTACGTC.

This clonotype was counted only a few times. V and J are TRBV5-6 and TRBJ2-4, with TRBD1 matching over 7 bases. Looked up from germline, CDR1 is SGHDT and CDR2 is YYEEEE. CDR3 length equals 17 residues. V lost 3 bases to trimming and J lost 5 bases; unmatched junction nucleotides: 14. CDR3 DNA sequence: TGTGCCAGCAGCTCATTGGGGACAGCCCGACGCCAAAACATTCAGTACTTC. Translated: CASSSLGTARRQNIQYF.

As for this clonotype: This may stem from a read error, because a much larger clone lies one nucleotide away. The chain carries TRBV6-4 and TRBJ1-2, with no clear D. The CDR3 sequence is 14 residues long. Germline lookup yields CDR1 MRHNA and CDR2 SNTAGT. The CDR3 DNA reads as TGTACCAGCAGTGACTCGTACGGGTACTATGGCTACACCTTC. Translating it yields CTSSDSYGYYGYTF.

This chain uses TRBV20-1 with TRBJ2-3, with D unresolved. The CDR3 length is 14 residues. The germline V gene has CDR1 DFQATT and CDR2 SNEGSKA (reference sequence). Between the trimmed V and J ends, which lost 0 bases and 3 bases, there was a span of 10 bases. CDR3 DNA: TGCAGTGCTAGAGATCATGGGAAGACAGATACGCAGTATTTT. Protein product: CSARDHGKTDTQYF.

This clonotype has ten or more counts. In DNA form, the CDR3 reads TGTGCCAGCGATCGAATAAGCAATCAGCCCCAGCATTTT. Protein: CASDRISNQPQHF. The chain combines TRBV6-2 or TRBV6-3 with TRBJ1-5, with D hard to call. Germline CDR1 reads MNHEY; CDR2 reads SVGEGT. This CDR3 has 13 amino acids. Trimming stripped 8 bases from V and 1 base from J, with 9 bases between.

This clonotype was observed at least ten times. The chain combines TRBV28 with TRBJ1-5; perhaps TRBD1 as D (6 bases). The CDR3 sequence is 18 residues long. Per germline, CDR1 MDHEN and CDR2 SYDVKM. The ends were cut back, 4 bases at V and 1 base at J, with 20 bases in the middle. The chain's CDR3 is CASSSKGTGRMSNQPQHF. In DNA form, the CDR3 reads TGTGCCAGCAGTTCAAAGGGAACAGGGAGGATGAGCAATCAGCCCCAGCATTTT.

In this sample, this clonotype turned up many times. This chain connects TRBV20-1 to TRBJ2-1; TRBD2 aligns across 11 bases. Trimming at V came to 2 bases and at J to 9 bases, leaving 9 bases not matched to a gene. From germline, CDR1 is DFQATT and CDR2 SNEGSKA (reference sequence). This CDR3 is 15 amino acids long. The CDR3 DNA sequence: TGCAGTGCTAGATCCGGGACTAGCGGCGGGGGTGAGCAGTTCTTC. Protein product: CSARSGTSGGGEQFF.

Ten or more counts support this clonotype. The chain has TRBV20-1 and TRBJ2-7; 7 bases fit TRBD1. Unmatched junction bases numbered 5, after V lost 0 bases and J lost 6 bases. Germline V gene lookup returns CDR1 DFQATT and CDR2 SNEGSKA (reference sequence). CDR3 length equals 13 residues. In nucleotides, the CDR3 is TGCAGTGCTAGAGAGGCTAACAGGGGCGAGCAGTACGTC. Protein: CSAREANRGEQYV.

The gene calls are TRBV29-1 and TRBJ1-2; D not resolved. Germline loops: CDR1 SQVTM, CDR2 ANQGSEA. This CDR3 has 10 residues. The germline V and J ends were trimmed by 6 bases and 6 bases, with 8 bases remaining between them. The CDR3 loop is CSVYTDGYTF. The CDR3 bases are TGCAGCGTGTACACGGATGGCTACACCTTC.

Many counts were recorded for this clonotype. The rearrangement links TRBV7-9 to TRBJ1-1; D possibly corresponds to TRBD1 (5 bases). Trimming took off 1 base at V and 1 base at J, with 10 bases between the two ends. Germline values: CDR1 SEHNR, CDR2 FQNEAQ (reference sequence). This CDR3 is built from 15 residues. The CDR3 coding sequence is TGTGCCAGCAGCTTAGTAAAGGGACCGAACACTGAAGCTTTCTTT. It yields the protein CASSLVKGPNTEAFF.

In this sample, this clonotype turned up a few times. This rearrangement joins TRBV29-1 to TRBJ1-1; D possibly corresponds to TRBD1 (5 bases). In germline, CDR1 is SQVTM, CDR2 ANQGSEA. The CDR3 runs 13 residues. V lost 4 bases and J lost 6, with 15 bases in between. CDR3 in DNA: TGCAGCGTTGCTCGACAGATGCGACCTGAAGCTTTCTTT. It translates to CSVARQMRPEAFF.

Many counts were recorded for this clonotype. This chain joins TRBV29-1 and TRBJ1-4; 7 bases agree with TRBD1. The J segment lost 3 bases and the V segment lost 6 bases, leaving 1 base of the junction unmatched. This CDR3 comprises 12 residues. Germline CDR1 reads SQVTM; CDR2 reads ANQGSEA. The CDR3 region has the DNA TGCAGCGTCGGACAGGCTAATGAAAAACTGTTTTTT. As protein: CSVGQANEKLFF. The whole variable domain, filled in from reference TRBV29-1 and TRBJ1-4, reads SAVISQKPSRDICQRGTSLTIQCQVDSQVTMMFWYRQQPGQSLTLIATANQGSEATYESGFVIDKFPISRPNLTFSTLTVSNMSPEDSSIYLCSVGQANEKLFFGSGTQLSVL.

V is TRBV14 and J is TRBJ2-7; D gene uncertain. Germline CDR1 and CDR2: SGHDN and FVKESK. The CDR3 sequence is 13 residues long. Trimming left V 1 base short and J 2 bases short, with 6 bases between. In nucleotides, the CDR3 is TGTGCCAGCAGCCAAGTTGGGGCCTACGAGCAGTACTTC. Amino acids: CASSQVGAYEQYF.